This TCR beta chain appears in the sequencing data of a study of T cell repertoires in cytomegalovirus infection. This clonotype has a count of ten or more. Germline CDR1 SGHTA, CDR2 FQGNSA. V lost 0 bases and J lost 5, with 11 bases in between. This CDR3 comprises 15 residues. Each CDR3 protein is one row after TCRdb ran MiXCR on the reads. The repertoire holds about 740,000 distinct CDR3 sequences, with approximately 40% as singletons. Sample: PBMCs. The chain uses TRBV7-2 and TRBJ1-5; maybe TRBD1 (5 bases). This receptor was obtained from a human donor in good health (CMV status not recorded). Some clones in this sample may be carry-over from other donors' samples. The CDR3 nucleotides are TGTGCCAGCAGCTTAGCGCATAGGGGCCATCAGCCCCAGCATTTT. Its protein is CASSLAHRGHQPQHF.